The clone carrying this TCR beta chain has only one observation. Blood sampling took place at baseline, cycle 4 day 1, and cycle 7 day 1. This entry belongs to a study of OX40 agonist ivuxolimab in advanced cancers. Clones were read by immunoSEQ multiplex PCR, and TCRdb kept only the in-frame ones, dropping some. The sample has around 18,000 clones, over 60% seen once; the top ten hold nearly 25%. Trimming cost V 0 bases and J 5 bases; bases outside gene matches: 5. The CDR3 has 16 residues. Germline CDR1 is KGHSH and CDR2 is LQKENI. V gene TRBV18 combines with J gene TRBJ2-5; TRBD2 agrees at 11 bases. The sequenced sample was CD4+ or CD8+ T cells sorted from blood, obtained in a trial of the OX40 agonist ivuxolimab. The sequence was obtained from an adult with an advanced solid tumor such as melanoma, head and neck, liver or kidney cancer. This CDR3 reads CASSPPPSGGSETQYF. The CDR3 region has the DNA TGTGCCAGCTCACCACCCCCTAGCGGGGGGTCGGAGACCCAGTACTTC. The full variable domain, with the rest looked up from reference TRBV18 and TRBJ2-5, is NAGVMQNPRHLVRRRGQEARLRCSPMKGHSHVYWYRQLPEEGLKFMVYLQKENIIDESGMPKERFSAEFPKEGPSILRIQQVVRGDSAAYFCASSPPPSGGSETQYFGPGTRLLVL.